This TCR beta chain originates from a study of shared clonotypes between healthy human individuals. Study results and limitations: Read depth was anticipated to influence clonotype sharing among donors. Sorted-subset sequencing, rarefaction showed, was incomplete despite large depth.

The method was immunoSEQ multiplex PCR; TCRdb's version includes in-frame clones alone and lacks a portion of them. Of about 800,000 clones detected, around 96% appear once; the ten largest clones hold under 0.3%. Points on this clone: Its target is unknown. The same CDR3 also results from other DNA sequences found in this sample.

Naive-designated CD8 cells lacked CD45RO, were positively enriched for CCR7, and omitted terminally differentiated effector memory CD45RA+ cells. This TCR was sampled from a man younger than 40 in good health. Material for sequencing was naive CD8+ T cells sorted from blood.

CDR3 protein: CASSQGTSGSYEQYF. In nucleotides, the CDR3 is TGTGCCAGCAGTCAAGGGACTAGCGGGAGTTACGAGCAGTACTTC. The rearrangement links TRBV6-5 to TRBJ2-7, with 14 bases lining up with TRBD2. CDR1 is MNHEY, CDR2 SVGAGI, per germline. V shed 5 bases, J shed 4 bases, and the junction held 4 bases outside the gene matches. There are 15 residues in the CDR3.